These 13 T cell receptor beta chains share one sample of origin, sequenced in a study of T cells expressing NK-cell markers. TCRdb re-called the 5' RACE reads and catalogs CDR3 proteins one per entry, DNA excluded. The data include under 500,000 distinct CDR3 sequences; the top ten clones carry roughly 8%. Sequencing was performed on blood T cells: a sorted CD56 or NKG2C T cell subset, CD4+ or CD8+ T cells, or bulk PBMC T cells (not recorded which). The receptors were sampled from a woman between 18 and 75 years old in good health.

CDR3 protein: CASSLRAGGHQRSTDTQYF. This chain links TRBV11-1 with TRBJ2-3; TCRdb outputs TRBD1, but without DNA this stays unchecked. In germline, CDR1 is SGHAT, CDR2 FQDESV (reference sequence). CDR3 length equals 19 residues.

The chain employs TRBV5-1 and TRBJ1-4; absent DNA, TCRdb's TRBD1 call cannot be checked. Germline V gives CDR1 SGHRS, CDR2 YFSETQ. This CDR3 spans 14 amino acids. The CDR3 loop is CASSQGEANEKLFF. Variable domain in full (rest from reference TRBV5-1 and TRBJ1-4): KAGVTQTPRYLIKTRGQQVTLSCSPISGHRSVSWYQQTPGQGLQFLFEYFSETQRNKGNFPGRFSGRQFSNSRSEMNVSTLELGDSALYLCASSQGEANEKLFFGSGTQLSVL.

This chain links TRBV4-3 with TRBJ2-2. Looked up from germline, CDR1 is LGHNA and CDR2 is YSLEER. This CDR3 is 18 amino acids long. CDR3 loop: CASSQGHLKTTNTGELFF.

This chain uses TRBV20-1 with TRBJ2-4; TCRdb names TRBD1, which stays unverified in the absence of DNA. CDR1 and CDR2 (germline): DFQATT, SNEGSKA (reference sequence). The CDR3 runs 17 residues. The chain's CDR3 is CSARSRGGRLAKNIQYF.

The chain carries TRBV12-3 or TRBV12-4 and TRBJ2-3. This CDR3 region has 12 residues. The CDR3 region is CASSFSADTQYF.

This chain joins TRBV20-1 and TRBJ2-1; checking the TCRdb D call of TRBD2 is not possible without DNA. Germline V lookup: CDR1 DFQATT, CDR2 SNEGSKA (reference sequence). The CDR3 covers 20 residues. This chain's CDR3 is CSALRGTSGRAKRSYNEQFF.

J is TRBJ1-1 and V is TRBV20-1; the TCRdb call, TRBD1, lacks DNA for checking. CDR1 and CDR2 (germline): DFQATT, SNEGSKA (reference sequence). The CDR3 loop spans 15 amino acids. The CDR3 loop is CSARDLGEPNTEAFF.

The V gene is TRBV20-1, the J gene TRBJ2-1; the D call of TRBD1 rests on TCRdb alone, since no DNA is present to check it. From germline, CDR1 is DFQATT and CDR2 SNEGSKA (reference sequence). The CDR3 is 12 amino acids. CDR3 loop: CSARLTGNEQFF.

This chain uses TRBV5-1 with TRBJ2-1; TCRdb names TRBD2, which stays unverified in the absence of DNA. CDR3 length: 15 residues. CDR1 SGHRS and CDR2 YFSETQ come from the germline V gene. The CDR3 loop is CASSLEAGGPGEQFF. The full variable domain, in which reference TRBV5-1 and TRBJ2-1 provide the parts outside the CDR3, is KAGVTQTPRYLIKTRGQQVTLSCSPISGHRSVSWYQQTPGQGLQFLFEYFSETQRNKGNFPGRFSGRQFSNSRSEMNVSTLELGDSALYLCASSLEAGGPGEQFFGPGTRLTVL.

The CDR3 sequence: CASSYPNPAGELFF. The J gene is TRBJ2-2, the V gene TRBV5-6; TCRdb picks TRBD1, but there is no DNA to check that call. The CDR3 totals 14 residues. CDR1 is SGHDT, CDR2 YYEEEE, per germline.

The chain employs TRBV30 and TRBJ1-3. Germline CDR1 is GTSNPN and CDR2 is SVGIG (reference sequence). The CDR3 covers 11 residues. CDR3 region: CAWSEGNTIYF.

The CDR3 sequence: CASSLGPSGGAKDTQYF. The chain carries TRBV7-8 and TRBJ2-3; the TRBD2 assignment by TCRdb is unverifiable without DNA. Germline values: CDR1 SGHVS, CDR2 FQNEAQ. CDR3 length: 17 amino acids.

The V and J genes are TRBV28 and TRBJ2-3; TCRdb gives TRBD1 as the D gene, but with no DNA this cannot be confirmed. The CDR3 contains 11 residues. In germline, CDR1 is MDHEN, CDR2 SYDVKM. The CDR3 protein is CASIGTGLQYF.